A single sample gave rise to the 21 T cell receptor beta chains below, sequenced in a study of T cell clonality in common variable immunodeficiency. Sequencing used immunoSEQ multiplex PCR; TCRdb keeps in-frame clones, though not all of them. This sample comprises some 60,000 clones, none seen once only. The sample consisted of peripheral blood mononuclear cells. Receptor source: a person aged 18 to 75 in good health.

This clone was detected ten times or more. Read data end 3 residues before the CDR3 end; the end is taken from the germline J gene. The chain combines TRBV2 with TRBJ1-4, with 7 bases fitting TRBD1. CDR1 is SNHLY and CDR2 is FYNNEI in the germline V gene. This CDR3 has 13 amino acids. Losses at the gene ends were 8 bases for V and 2 bases for J; bases not matched to a gene: 2. Partial CDR3 DNA: TGTGCCAGCGCAGGGGGGACTAATGAAAAA. Protein sequence: CASAGGTNEK. The CDR3 reads in full as CASAGGTNEKLFF. Using reference TRBV2 and TRBJ1-4 for the parts outside the CDR3, the full variable domain is EPEVTQTPSHQVTQMGQEVILRCVPISNHLYFYWYRQILGQKVEFLVSFYNNEISEKSEIFDDQFSVERPDGSNFTLKIRSTKLEDSAMYFCASAGGTNEKLFFGSGTQLSVL.

There are many counts of this clone. The read falls 3 residues short of the CDR3 end, and the missing part is taken from the germline J gene. The gene calls are TRBV20-1 and TRBJ2-7, with 10 positions matching TRBD2. The CDR3 extends over 14 amino acids. J gave up 2 bases and V 7 bases, and 8 bases lay outside the gene matches. CDR1 DFQATT and CDR2 SNEGSKA come from the germline V gene (reference sequence). CDR3 sequence: CSVPAGGPTYEQYF. CDR3 DNA (partial): TGCAGTGTACCAGCGGGAGGGCCCACCTACGAG.

This clone was seen at least ten times. The CDR3 end falls 3 residues outside the read, so it is completed with the germline J gene. This rearrangement joins TRBV28 to TRBJ2-7; 8 positions agree with TRBD2. Germline V lookup: CDR1 MDHEN, CDR2 SYDVKM. The CDR3 has 11 residues. Germline trimming cut 10 bases from V and 5 bases from J; bases unmatched to any gene: 4. CDR3 DNA, as far as it was read: TGTGCCACTAAACTAGCGGACGAG. Its translation is CATKLADE. The whole CDR3 protein is CATKLADEQYF.

The table lists this clone with many counts. The CDR3 here is CSARDPTSKPYNEQFF. The sequenced CDR3 bases are TGCAGTGCTAGAGATCCCACTAGTAAACCCTACAATGAG. The J gene is TRBJ2-1, the V gene TRBV20-1; D may be TRBD2 (5 bases). The sequenced fragment ends 3 residues before the CDR3 boundary, so the rest is inferred from the germline J gene. Germline V gives CDR1 DFQATT, CDR2 SNEGSKA (reference sequence). The CDR3 length is 16 residues. V was trimmed by 0 bases and J by 2 bases, leaving 14 bases between them.

This clone was counted ten times or more. The CDR3 end is not reached by the read, which stops 3 residues before it; the germline J gene fills it in. The chain is built from TRBV29-1 and TRBJ2-7; 9 bases are shared with TRBD1. Germline-derived CDR1 and CDR2 are SQVTM and ANQGSEA. The CDR3 consists of 13 residues. The V gene end was trimmed by 5 bases and the J gene end by 2 bases; junction bases not matched to a gene: 4. The CDR3 bases that were read are TGCAGCGTTCCGGGACAGGGCGCCTACGAG. It is translated as CSVPGQGAYE. The entire CDR3 reads CSVPGQGAYEQYF.

This clone occurred many times. The read stops 3 residues short of the end of the CDR3; the missing end is completed from the germline J gene. The chain recombines TRBV27 with TRBJ1-4; 8 nucleotides align to TRBD1. Trimming cost V 4 bases and J 8 bases; bases outside gene matches: 6. Germline V gene data show CDR1 as MNHEY and CDR2 as SMNVEV (reference sequence). The CDR3 is 14 residues long. The CDR3 bases that were read are TGTGCCAGCAGTTCAGCCGGGACAGGCGAAAAA. This encodes CASSSAGTGEK. From start to end, the CDR3 is CASSSAGTGEKLFF.

This clone was recorded many times. The read ends 3 residues shy of where the CDR3 ends; the end is completed using the germline J gene. The chain has TRBV5-8 and TRBJ1-1; D uncertain. CDR3 size: 15 residues. Trimming shortened V by 1 base and J by 3 bases, and 13 bases separated the two germline ends. CDR1 SGHTS and CDR2 YDEGEE come from the germline V gene. CDR3 protein: CASSLPSSGYTEAFF. The CDR3 bases that were read are TGTGCCAGCAGCTTGCCTAGTTCTGGGTACACTGAA.

This clone was observed a handful of times. The CDR3 goes on 3 residues after the read ends, and that part is filled in from the germline J gene. The chain carries TRBV19 and TRBJ2-1, with 7 positions matching TRBD2. Germline V gene lookup returns CDR1 LNHDA and CDR2 SQIVND (reference sequence). This CDR3 contains 14 residues. V shed 3 bases, J shed 3 bases, and the junction held 2 bases outside the gene matches. CDR3 bases read: TGTGCCAGTAGTATGGGGGGGGACTACAATGAG. The encoded protein is CASSMGGDYNE. The full CDR3 reads CASSMGGDYNEQFF. The full variable domain, completed using reference TRBV19 and TRBJ2-1, is DGGITQSPKYLFRKEGQNVTLSCEQNLNHDAMYWYRQDPGQGLRLIYYSQIVNDFQKGDIAEGYSVSREKKESFPLTVTSAQKNPTAFYLCASSMGGDYNEQFFGPGTRLTVL.

This clone has a count of ten or more. This CDR3 is CSAGRGRARPYYNEQFF. The covered CDR3 bases are TGCAGTGCCGGCCGCGGGAGGGCTCGTCCCTACTACAATGAG. The chain has TRBV20-1 and TRBJ2-1; 9 nucleotides match TRBD2. The read comes to an end 3 residues before the CDR3 does, leaving the germline J gene to fill in the end. Looked up from germline, CDR1 is DFQATT and CDR2 is SNEGSKA (reference sequence). The CDR3 totals 17 residues. Trimming removed 6 bases from V and 3 bases from J; junction bases left unmatched: 15.

This clone was recorded many times. The CDR3 bases that were read are TGCAGTGCTAGATCCCTTACCGGGACTAGCGTCTCCTACGAG. It yields the protein CSARSLTGTSVSYE. The full CDR3 sequence reads CSARSLTGTSVSYEQYF. The chain recombines TRBV20-1 with TRBJ2-7; 10 bases match TRBD2. The read halts 3 residues ahead of the CDR3 end, with the missing end drawn from the germline J gene. The CDR3 has 17 amino acids. Germline trimming cut 2 bases from V and 0 bases from J; bases unmatched to any gene: 10. From germline, CDR1 is DFQATT and CDR2 SNEGSKA (reference sequence).

This clone was detected ten times or more. The read stops 3 residues short of the end of the CDR3; the missing end is completed from the germline J gene. The chain combines TRBV28 with TRBJ2-7; 8 bases line up with TRBD1. J gave up 2 bases and V 2 bases, and 8 bases lay outside the gene matches. Germline-derived CDR1 and CDR2 are MDHEN and SYDVKM. The CDR3 extends over 16 amino acids. The CDR3 loop is CASSLGLRDRTYEQYF. The covered CDR3 bases are TGTGCCAGCAGTTTAGGGCTCCGGGACAGGACCTACGAG.

There are many counts of this clone. From the germline J gene comes the end of the CDR3, since the read stops 3 residues before it. The V call is TRBV30, the J call TRBJ2-3, with TRBD2 identical over 14 bases. The trim removed 2 bases at V and 4 bases at J, leaving 5 bases unmatched. Germline-derived CDR1 and CDR2 are GTSNPN and SVGIG (reference sequence). CDR3 length equals 16 residues. This chain's CDR3 is CAWSTGTSGSSDTQYF. Incomplete CDR3 DNA: TGTGCCTGGAGTACTGGGACTAGCGGGAGCTCAGATACG.

This clone was counted only a few times. The read halts 3 residues ahead of the CDR3 end, with the missing end drawn from the germline J gene. The chain links TRBV19 to TRBJ1-6; TRBD1 matches 10 bases. Losses at the gene ends were 5 bases for V and 10 bases for J; bases not matched to a gene: 5. Germline CDR1 LNHDA, CDR2 SQIVND (reference sequence). The CDR3 is made up of 14 amino acids. CDR3 DNA, as far as it was read: TGTGCCAGTAGTCCCGGACAGGGGGACTCACCC. Its protein product is CASSPGQGDSP. Given in full, the CDR3 is CASSPGQGDSPLHF.

This clone was counted at least ten times. From the germline J gene comes the end of the CDR3, since the read stops 3 residues before it. The rearrangement joins TRBV15 to TRBJ2-3, with 7 nucleotides matching TRBD1. Losses at the gene ends were 0 bases for V and 3 bases for J; bases not matched to a gene: 3. CDR1 and CDR2 from the germline V gene are LNHNV and YYDKDF (reference sequence). The CDR3 is 15 residues long. CDR3 DNA (partial): TGTGCCACCAGCAGAGAGGGCAGGGGGACAGATACG. This codes for CATSREGRGTDT. The whole CDR3 region reads CATSREGRGTDTQYF.

Turning to this clone: With the read ending 3 residues before the CDR3 end, the germline J gene is used to fill in that end. This sequence joins TRBV5-1 and TRBJ1-1, with a possible D match to TRBD1 (6 bases). Germline values: CDR1 SGHRS, CDR2 YFSETQ. V lost 4 bases and J lost 3, with 16 bases in between. This CDR3 is built from 15 residues. The CDR3 bases that were read are TGCGCCAGCAGCAGCCGGGGGGGGGCTGACACTGAA. Protein product: CASSSRGGADTE. In full, the CDR3 reads CASSSRGGADTEAFF.

This clone was seen repeatedly, ten times or more. The read ends 3 residues shy of where the CDR3 ends; the end is completed using the germline J gene. The chain combines TRBV19 with TRBJ1-1, with D perhaps matching TRBD1 (5 bases). Per germline, CDR1 LNHDA and CDR2 SQIVND (reference sequence). This CDR3 contains 13 residues. V gave up 5 bases and J gave up 1 base, with 8 bases separating them. Here the CDR3 reads CASSATGNTEAFF. The sequenced part of the CDR3 DNA is TGTGCCAGTAGTGCTACAGGGAACACTGAA. The whole variable domain, filled in from reference TRBV19 and TRBJ1-1, reads DGGITQSPKYLFRKEGQNVTLSCEQNLNHDAMYWYRQDPGQGLRLIYYSQIVNDFQKGDIAEGYSVSREKKESFPLTVTSAQKNPTAFYLCASSATGNTEAFFGQGTRLTVV.

This clone was counted ten times or more. The read ends 3 residues shy of where the CDR3 ends; the end is completed using the germline J gene. This chain uses TRBV19 with TRBJ2-7; D gene ambiguous. V dropped 9 bases and J dropped 1 base, with 19 bases sitting between them. The CDR3 runs to 15 residues. In germline, CDR1 is LNHDA, CDR2 SQIVND (reference sequence). Partial CDR3 DNA: TGTGCCAGCTCCAACCTCCCGGGTCCTTCCTACGAG. It is translated as CASSNLPGPSYE. The full-length CDR3 reads as CASSNLPGPSYEQYF.

This clone occurred many times. The read is 3 residues too short to cover the CDR3 end, so that end is filled in from the germline J gene. The J gene is TRBJ1-4, the V gene TRBV29-1; D gene ambiguous. The V gene's germline CDR1 is SQVTM and CDR2 ANQGSEA. This CDR3 has 12 residues. V was shortened by 7 bases and J by 3 bases, with 9 bases between the two germline ends. The chain's CDR3 is CSASTSNEKLFF. CDR3 DNA (partial): TGCAGCGCGTCGACATCTAATGAAAAA.

This clone was detected ten times or more. Read data end 3 residues before the CDR3 end; the end is taken from the germline J gene. The V gene is TRBV13, the J gene TRBJ2-1; D not resolved. Germline CDR1 reads PRHDT; CDR2 reads FYEKMQ (reference sequence). The CDR3 has 13 residues. Trimming pared 0 bases from V and 4 bases from J, leaving 4 bases between. The CDR3 bases that were read are TGTGCCAGCAGCTTAGGTCTTTACAATGAG. The encoded protein is CASSLGLYNE. The full CDR3 protein reads CASSLGLYNEQFF.

The table lists this clone with many counts. One end of the junction fails to match germline, which may point to a read error. The read ends 3 residues before the CDR3 terminus; that terminus is restored from the germline J gene. The chain links TRBV4-2 to TRBJ2-7, with 10 bases identical to TRBD1. The germline gives CDR1 LGHNA, CDR2 YNFKEQ. The CDR3 consists of 15 residues. The covered CDR3 bases are TGCGCCAGCAGCCAAGAATGGGACAGGGGATACGAG. Its protein is CASSQEWDRGYE. The full CDR3 protein reads CASSQEWDRGYEQYF.

There are many counts of this clone. The read halts 3 residues ahead of the CDR3 end, with the missing end drawn from the germline J gene. The chain links TRBV4-2 to TRBJ2-5, with 11 bases matching TRBD2. J was trimmed by 2 bases and V by 4 bases; bases with no gene match: 3. The CDR3 contains 15 residues. The V gene's germline CDR1 is LGHNA and CDR2 YNFKEQ. Here the CDR3 reads CASSLGLAVQETQYF. The part of the CDR3 DNA that was read is TGTGCCAGCAGCCTGGGACTAGCGGTACAAGAGACC.